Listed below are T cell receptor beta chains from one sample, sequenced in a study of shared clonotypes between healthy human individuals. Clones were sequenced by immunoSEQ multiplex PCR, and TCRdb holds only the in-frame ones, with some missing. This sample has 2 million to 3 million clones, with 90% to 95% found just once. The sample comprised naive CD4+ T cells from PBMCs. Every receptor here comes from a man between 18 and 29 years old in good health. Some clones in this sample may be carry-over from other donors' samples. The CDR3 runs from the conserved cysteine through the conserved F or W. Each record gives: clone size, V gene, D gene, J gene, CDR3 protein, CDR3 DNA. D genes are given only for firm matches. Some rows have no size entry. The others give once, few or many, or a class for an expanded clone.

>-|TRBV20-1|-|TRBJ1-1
CSAREGRQAFF
TGCAGTGCTAGAGAGGGTCGGCAGGCTTTCTTT
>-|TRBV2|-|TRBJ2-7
CASSDQGGIYEQYF
TGTGCCAGCAGTGACCAGGGGGGAATCTACGAGCAGTACTTC
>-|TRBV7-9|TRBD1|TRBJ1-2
CASRRDSDYGYTF
TGTGCCAGCAGGCGGGACAGTGACTATGGCTACACCTTC
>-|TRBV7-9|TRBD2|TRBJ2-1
CASSYARLALSYNEQFF
TGTGCCAGCAGCTACGCGCGACTAGCTTTGAGCTACAATGAGCAGTTCTTC
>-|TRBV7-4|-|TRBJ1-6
CASSGYRVVSSPLHF
TGTGCCAGCAGCGGATACAGGGTGGTCAGTTCACCCCTCCACTTT
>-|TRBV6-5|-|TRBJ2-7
CASRPPGQQIGEYF
TGTGCCAGCAGACCCCCTGGACAGCAGATTGGGGAGTACTTC
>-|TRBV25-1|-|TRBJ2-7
CASSESGGNSYEQYF
TGTGCCAGCAGTGAATCTGGCGGGAATTCCTACGAGCAGTACTTC
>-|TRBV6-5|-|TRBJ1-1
CASSSGWGAFF
TGTGCCAGCAGTTCTGGGTGGGGTGCTTTCTTT
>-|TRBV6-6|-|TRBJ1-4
CASRGNEKLFF
TGTGCCAGCAGGGGTAATGAAAAACTGTTTTTT
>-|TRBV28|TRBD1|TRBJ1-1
CASSVDRGPGFTEAFF
TGTGCCAGCAGTGTAGACAGGGGGCCTGGATTCACTGAAGCTTTCTTT
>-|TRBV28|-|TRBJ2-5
CASSLTGEETQYF
TGTGCCAGCAGCCTGACAGGAGAAGAGACCCAGTACTTC
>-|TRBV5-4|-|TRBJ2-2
CASSLGVSQRTGELFF
TGTGCCAGCAGCTTGGGAGTCTCCCAAAGGACCGGGGAGCTGTTTTTT
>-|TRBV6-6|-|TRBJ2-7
CAISGGAEPYEQYF
TGTGCCATCAGTGGCGGGGCGGAGCCATACGAGCAGTACTTC
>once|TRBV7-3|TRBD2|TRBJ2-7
CASSLNAHGTSGEQYF
TGTGCCAGCAGCTTAAATGCACATGGGACTAGTGGCGAGCAGTACTTC
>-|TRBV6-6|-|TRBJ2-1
CASTWIWRGSYNEQFF
TGTGCCAGCACCTGGATCTGGCGCGGATCCTACAATGAGCAGTTCTTC
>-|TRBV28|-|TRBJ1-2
CASSPALGGGNYGYTF
TGTGCCAGCAGCCCGGCCCTGGGAGGGGGGAACTATGGCTACACCTTC
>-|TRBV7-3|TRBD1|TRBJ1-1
CASSLTTGQGSGAFF
TGTGCCAGCAGCTTGACGACTGGACAGGGTAGCGGAGCTTTCTTT
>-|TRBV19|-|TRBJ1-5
CASSINGVGPQHF
TGTGCCAGTAGTATCAACGGGGTTGGACCCCAGCATTTT
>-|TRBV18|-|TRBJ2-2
CASSSTSPVVGSELFF
TGTGCCAGCTCCTCTACGTCGCCGGTTGTCGGTTCTGAGCTGTTTTTT
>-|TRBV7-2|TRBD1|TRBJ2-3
CASSLTTGLDTQYF
TGTGCCAGCAGCTTAACGACAGGGCTAGATACGCAGTATTTT
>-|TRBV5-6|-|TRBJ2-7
CASTNHPTDAYEQYF
TGTGCCAGCACGAATCACCCTACCGACGCCTACGAGCAGTACTTC
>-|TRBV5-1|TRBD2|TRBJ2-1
CASSLAGLAGLESDEQFF
TGCGCCAGCAGCTTGGCCGGACTAGCGGGTCTTGAGTCGGATGAGCAGTTCTTC
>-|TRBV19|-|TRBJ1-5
CASNWELGQPQHF
TGTGCCAGTAATTGGGAACTCGGGCAGCCCCAGCATTTT
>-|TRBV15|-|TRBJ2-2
CATSRDRNTGELFF
TGTGCCACCAGCAGGGACAGAAACACCGGGGAGCTGTTTTTT
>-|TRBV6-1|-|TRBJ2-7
CASRPAGAGPNEQYF
TGTGCCAGCAGGCCCGCTGGGGCGGGGCCGAACGAGCAGTACTTC
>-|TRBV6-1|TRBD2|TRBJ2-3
CASSGTWTSGSTDTQYF
TGTGCCAGCAGTGGTACGTGGACTAGCGGGAGCACAGATACGCAGTATTTT
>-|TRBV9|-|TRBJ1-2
CASSVTGAFSYGYTF
TGTGCCAGCAGCGTAACGGGTGCATTTAGCTATGGCTACACCTTC
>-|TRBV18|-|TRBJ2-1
CASSPGLMSYNEQFF
TGTGCCAGCTCACCAGGACTAATGTCCTACAATGAGCAGTTCTTC
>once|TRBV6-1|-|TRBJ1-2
CASSDRPSYGYTF
TGTGCCAGCAGCGACCGACCCAGCTATGGCTACACCTTC
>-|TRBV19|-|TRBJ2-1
CASSTPLGLPLNEQFF
TGTGCCAGTAGTACCCCTCTAGGGCTGCCCCTCAATGAGCAGTTCTTC
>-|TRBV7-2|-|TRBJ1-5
CASSLTGGRDQPQHF
TGTGCCAGCAGCCTAACTGGGGGTCGCGATCAGCCCCAGCATTTT
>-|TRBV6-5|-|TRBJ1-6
CASSSPGAANSPLHF
TGTGCCAGCAGTTCCCCGGGGGCTGCGAATTCACCCCTCCACTTT
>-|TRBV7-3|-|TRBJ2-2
CASSPSTGGELFF
TGTGCCAGCAGCCCCTCCACCGGCGGGGAGCTGTTTTTT
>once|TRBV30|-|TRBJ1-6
CAWTLGVLNSPLHF
TGTGCCTGGACCCTCGGGGTTTTAAATTCACCCCTCCACTTT
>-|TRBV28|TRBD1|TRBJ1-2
CASGPRGYYGYTF
TGTGCCAGCGGCCCCAGGGGGTACTATGGCTACACCTTC
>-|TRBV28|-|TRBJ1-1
CASSPRKTGGTEAFF
TGTGCCAGCAGTCCCAGAAAAACAGGTGGGACTGAAGCTTTCTTT
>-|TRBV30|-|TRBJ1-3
CAWIGGGNTIYF
TGTGCCTGGATCGGTGGGGGAAACACCATATATTTT
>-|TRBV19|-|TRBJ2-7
CAASGGGYEQYF
TGTGCCGCAAGCGGAGGAGGCTACGAGCAGTACTTC
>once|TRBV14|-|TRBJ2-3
CASSQVDRVRTDTQYF
TGTGCCAGCAGCCAAGTCGACCGGGTTCGCACAGATACGCAGTATTTT
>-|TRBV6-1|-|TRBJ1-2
CASSRSGADYGYTF
TGTGCCAGCAGCAGGAGCGGTGCGGACTATGGCTACACCTTC
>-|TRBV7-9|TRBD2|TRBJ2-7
CASSNSGGSPYEQYF
TGTGCCAGCAGCAATAGCGGGGGTAGTCCCTACGAGCAGTACTTC
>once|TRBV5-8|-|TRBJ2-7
CASSLQVGREQYF
TGTGCCAGCAGCTTGCAGGTAGGGCGGGAGCAGTACTTC
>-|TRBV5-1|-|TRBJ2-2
CASGVYTPDTGELFF
TGCGCCAGCGGGGTGTATACACCCGACACCGGGGAGCTGTTTTTT
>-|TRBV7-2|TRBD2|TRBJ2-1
CASSKLASSYNEQFF
TGTGCCAGCAGCAAACTAGCGAGCTCCTACAATGAGCAGTTCTTC
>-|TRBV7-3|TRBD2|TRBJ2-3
CASSSGTTSTDTQYF
TGTGCCAGCAGCTCCGGGACTACCAGCACAGATACGCAGTATTTT
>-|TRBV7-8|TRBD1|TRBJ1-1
CASSLAGTGRTEAFF
TGTGCCAGCAGCTTGGCCGGGACAGGGCGCACTGAAGCTTTCTTT
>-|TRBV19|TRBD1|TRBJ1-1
CASSIDVNRGVTEAFF
TGTGCCAGTAGTATAGATGTCAACAGGGGAGTCACTGAAGCTTTCTTT
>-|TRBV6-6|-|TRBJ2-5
CASSLRGEETQYF
TGTGCCAGCTCGTTGAGAGGAGAAGAGACCCAGTACTTC
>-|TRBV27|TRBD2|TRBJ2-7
CASSLIGDRTSGYEQYF
TGTGCCAGCAGTTTAATAGGGGACCGGACTAGTGGGTACGAGCAGTACTTC
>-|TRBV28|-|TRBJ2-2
CASRDRDQKRTVAGELFF
TGTGCCAGCAGGGACCGGGACCAAAAAAGGACCGTGGCCGGGGAGCTGTTTTTT
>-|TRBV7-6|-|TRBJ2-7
CASSLGSGLGEQYF
TGTGCCAGCAGCTTAGGTTCAGGGCTCGGGGAGCAGTACTTC
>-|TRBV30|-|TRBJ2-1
CAWSVAGESEQFF
TGTGCCTGGAGTGTAGCTGGCGAGAGTGAGCAGTTCTTC
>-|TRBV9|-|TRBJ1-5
CASSEGQPDQPQHF
TGTGCCAGCAGCGAGGGACAACCGGATCAGCCCCAGCATTTT
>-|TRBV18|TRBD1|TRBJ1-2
CASSPTTGDYGYTF
TGTGCCAGCTCACCAACGACAGGGGACTATGGCTACACCTTC
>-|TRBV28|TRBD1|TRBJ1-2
CATRDRPYGYTF
TGTGCCACCAGGGACAGACCCTATGGCTACACCTTC